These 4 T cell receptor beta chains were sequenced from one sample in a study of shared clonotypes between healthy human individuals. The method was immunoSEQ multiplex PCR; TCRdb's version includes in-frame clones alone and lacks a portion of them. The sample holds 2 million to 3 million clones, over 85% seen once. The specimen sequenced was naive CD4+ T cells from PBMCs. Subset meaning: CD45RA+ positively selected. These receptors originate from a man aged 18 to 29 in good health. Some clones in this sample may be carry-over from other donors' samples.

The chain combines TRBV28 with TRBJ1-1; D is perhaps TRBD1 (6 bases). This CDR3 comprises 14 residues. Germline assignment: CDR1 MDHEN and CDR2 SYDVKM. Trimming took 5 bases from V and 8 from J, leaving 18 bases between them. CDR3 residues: CASSGGLGEGEAFF. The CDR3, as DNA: TGTGCCAGCAGTGGGGGCTTAGGGGAAGGGGAAGCTTTCTTT.

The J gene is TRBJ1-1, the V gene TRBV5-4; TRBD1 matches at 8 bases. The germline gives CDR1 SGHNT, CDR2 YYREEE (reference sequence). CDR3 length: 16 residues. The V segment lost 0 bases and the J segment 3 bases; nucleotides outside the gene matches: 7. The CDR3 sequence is CASSLGSRGRHTEAFF. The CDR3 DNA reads TGTGCCAGCAGCTTGGGGTCCAGGGGGCGGCACACTGAAGCTTTCTTT. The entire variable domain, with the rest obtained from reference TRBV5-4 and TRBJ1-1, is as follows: ETGVTQSPTHLIKTRGQQVTLRCSSQSGHNTVSWYQQALGQGPQFIFQYYREEENGRGNFPPRFSGLQFPNYSSELNVNALELDDSALYLCASSLGSRGRHTEAFFGQGTRLTVV.

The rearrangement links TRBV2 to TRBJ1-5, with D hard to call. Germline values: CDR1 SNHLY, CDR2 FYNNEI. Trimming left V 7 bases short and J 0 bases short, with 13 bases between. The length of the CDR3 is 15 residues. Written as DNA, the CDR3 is TGTGCCAGCACACTCGATGGAGTTAGCAATCAGCCCCAGCATTTT. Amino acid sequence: CASTLDGVSNQPQHF.

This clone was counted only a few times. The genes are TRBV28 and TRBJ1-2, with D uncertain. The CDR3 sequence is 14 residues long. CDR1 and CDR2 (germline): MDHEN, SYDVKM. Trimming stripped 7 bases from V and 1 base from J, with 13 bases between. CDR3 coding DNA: TGTGCCAGCATTACCCACACAGTTAACTATGGCTACACCTTC. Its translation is CASITHTVNYGYTF.